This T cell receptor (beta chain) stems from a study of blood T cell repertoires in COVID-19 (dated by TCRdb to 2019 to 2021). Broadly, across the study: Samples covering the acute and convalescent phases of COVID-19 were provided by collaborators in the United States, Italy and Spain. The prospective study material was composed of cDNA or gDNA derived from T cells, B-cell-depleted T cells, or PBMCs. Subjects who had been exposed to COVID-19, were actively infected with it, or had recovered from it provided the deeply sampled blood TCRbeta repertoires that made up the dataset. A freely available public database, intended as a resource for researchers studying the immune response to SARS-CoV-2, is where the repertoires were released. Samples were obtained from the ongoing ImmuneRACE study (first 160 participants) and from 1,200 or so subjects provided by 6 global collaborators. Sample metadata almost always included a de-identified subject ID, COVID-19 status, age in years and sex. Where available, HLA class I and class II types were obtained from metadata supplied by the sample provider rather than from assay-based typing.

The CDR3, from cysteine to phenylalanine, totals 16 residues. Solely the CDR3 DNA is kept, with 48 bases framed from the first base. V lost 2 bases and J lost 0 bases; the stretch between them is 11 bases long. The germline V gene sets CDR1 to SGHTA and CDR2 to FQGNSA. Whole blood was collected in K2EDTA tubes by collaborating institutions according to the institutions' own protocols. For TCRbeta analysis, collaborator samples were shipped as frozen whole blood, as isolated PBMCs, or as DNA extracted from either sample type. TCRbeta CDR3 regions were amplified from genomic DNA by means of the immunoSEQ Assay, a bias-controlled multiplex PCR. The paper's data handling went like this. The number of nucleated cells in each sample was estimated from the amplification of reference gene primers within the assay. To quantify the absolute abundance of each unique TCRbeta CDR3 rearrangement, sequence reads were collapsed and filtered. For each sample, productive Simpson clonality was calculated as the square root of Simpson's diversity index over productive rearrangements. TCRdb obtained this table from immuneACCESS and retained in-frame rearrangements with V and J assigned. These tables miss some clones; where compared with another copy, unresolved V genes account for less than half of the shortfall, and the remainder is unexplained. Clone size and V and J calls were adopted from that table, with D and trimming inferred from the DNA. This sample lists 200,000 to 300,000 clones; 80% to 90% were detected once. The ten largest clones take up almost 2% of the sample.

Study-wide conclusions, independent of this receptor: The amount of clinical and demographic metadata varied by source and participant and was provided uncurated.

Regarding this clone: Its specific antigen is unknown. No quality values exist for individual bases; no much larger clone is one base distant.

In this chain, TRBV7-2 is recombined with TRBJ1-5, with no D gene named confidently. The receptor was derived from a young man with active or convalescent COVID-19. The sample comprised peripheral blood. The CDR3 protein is CASSLSAGHSNQPQHF. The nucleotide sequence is TGTGCCAGCAGCTTATCTGCAGGCCATAGCAATCAGCCCCAGCATTTT. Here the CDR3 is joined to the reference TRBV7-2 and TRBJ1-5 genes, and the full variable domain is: GAGVSQSPSNKVTEKGKDVELRCDPISGHTALYWYRQSLGQGLEFLIYFQGNSAPDKSGLPSDRFSAERTGGSVSTLTIQRTQQEDSAVYLCASSLSAGHSNQPQHFGDGTRLSIL.